The subject of this entry is one TCR beta chain. The authors' processing: By means of reference gene primer amplification, nucleated cell counts were estimated. The table came from immunoSEQ multiplex PCR; TCRdb's copy has only in-frame clones and leaves some out. V and J calls and clone size are those listed in that table; D and trimming were worked out from the DNA. Among about 130,000 clones listed, approximately 84% were seen once. The data were obtained in a study of blood T cell repertoires in COVID-19. On the study more broadly: Some COVID-19 samples were acute and others convalescent; all came from the United States, Italy and Spain.

Germline V gives CDR1 SGHDN, CDR2 FVKESK. CDR3 length: 13 residues. Trimming took 4 bases from V and 8 from J, leaving 14 bases between them. The rearrangement links TRBV14 to TRBJ1-2; perhaps TRBD1 as D (5 bases). Sequenced input: peripheral blood. The TCR comes from a woman older than 75 with acute or convalescent COVID-19. The CDR3 DNA reads TGTGCCAGCAGCCCAGGGAACGTATACGGCTACACCTTC. Translated, it gives CASSPGNVYGYTF.